Described below is a single T cell receptor (beta chain) sequence and its context. The antigen is undetermined. Germline CDR1 is SGDLS and CDR2 is YYNGEE. The CDR3 extends over 16 amino acids. The J segment lost 4 bases and the V segment lost 1 base, leaving 6 bases of the junction unmatched. Each sample's TCRbeta library yielded on average roughly 43,000 productive templates. Here immunoSEQ multiplex PCR was the method, and the copy in TCRdb shows in-frame clones only, minus some. Among about 4,200 clones listed, 82% were seen once. The data originate from a study of STAT3 mutations in large granular lymphocyte leukemia. Study-wide points: Persisting codominant clonotypes may have hidden a small pathogenic clone. All newly emerging clones after therapy were STAT3 wild type. Every T-LGLL patient had at least one immunodominant TCRbeta clonotype.

The rearrangement uses TRBV9 and TRBJ2-5; 11 positions agree with TRBD1. The sequence came from a boy younger than 18 with T-cell large granular lymphocyte leukemia. Some clones in this sample may be carry-over from other donors' samples. Input material: peripheral blood mononuclear cells. CDR3 nucleotides: TGTGCCAGCAGCGTAAGTCTGGACAGGGGGCGAGAGACCCAGTACTTC. This encodes CASSVSLDRGRETQYF.